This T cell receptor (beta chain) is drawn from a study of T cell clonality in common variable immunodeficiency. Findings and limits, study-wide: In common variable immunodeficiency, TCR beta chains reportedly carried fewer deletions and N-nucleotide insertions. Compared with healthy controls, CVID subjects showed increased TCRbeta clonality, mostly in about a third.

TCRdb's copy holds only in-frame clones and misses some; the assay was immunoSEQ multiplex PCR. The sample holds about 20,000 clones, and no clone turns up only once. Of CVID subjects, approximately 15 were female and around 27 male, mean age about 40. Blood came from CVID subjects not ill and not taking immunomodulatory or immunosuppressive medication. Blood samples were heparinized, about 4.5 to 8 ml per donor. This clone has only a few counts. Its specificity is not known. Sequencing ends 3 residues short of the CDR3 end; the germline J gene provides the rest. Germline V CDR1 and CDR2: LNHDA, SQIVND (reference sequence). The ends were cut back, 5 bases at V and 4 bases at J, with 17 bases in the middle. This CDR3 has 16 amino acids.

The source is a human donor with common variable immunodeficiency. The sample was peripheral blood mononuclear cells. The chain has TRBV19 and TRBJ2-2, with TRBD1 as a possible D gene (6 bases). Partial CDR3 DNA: TGTGCCAGTAGTGAATTACAGGGCACCGGCACCGGGGAG. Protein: CASSELQGTGTGE. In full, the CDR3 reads CASSELQGTGTGELFF.